These 7 T cell receptor beta chains were sequenced from one sample in a study of cytomegalovirus exposure and HLA in healthy donors. A multiplex PCR was run with 60 Vbeta primers and 13 Jbeta primers. Measured with immunoSEQ multiplex PCR; TCRdb has only the in-frame clones, and not every one. The sample table sets out roughly 60,000 clones. Material for sequencing was PBMCs. The receptor set was obtained from a woman aged 18-29 years in good health and CMV-seronegative.

The chain carries TRBV11-2 and TRBJ2-1; 10 bases map to TRBD1. Looked up from germline, CDR1 is SGHAT and CDR2 is FQNNGV. CDR3 length equals 18 residues. V shed 5 bases, J shed 8 bases, and the junction held 18 bases outside the gene matches. CDR3 coding DNA: TGTGCCAGCAGCAACTTCAACCCGGGACAGGGGTGGACGGATGAGCAGTTCTTC. Its protein product is CASSNFNPGQGWTDEQFF.

Comment on this clone: The sample carries other DNA sequences with the same CDR3. The rearrangement links TRBV18 to TRBJ2-5, with D maybe TRBD1 (5 bases). The V gene lost 1 base and the J gene lost 3 bases, with 9 bases spanning the gap. Germline CDR1 is KGHSH and CDR2 is LQKENI. CDR3 size: 14 residues. CDR3 nucleotide sequence: TGTGCCAGCTCACCACGGCAGGGTAAAGAGACCCAGTACTTC. This gives the protein CASSPRQGKETQYF.

The chain recombines TRBV5-5 with TRBJ2-7, with 7 bases aligning to TRBD2. The CDR3 loop spans 13 amino acids. The V gene end was trimmed by 1 base and the J gene end by 3 bases; junction bases not matched to a gene: 1. Germline V gene sequence: CDR1 SGHKS, CDR2 YYEKEE (reference sequence). The CDR3 protein is CASSLTSDYEQYF. The CDR3 region has the DNA TGTGCCAGCAGCTTGACTAGCGACTACGAGCAGTACTTC.

The chain uses TRBV19 and TRBJ1-2; unclear D gene. This CDR3 contains 12 residues. Trimming shortened V by 3 bases and J by 7 bases, and 9 bases separated the two germline ends. Germline-derived CDR1 and CDR2 are LNHDA and SQIVND (reference sequence). The CDR3 sequence: CASSILGVGYTF. The CDR3 coding sequence is TGTGCCAGTAGTATCTTAGGAGTTGGCTACACCTTC. Full variable domain (remainder filled in from reference TRBV19 and TRBJ1-2): DGGITQSPKYLFRKEGQNVTLSCEQNLNHDAMYWYRQDPGQGLRLIYYSQIVNDFQKGDIAEGYSVSREKKESFPLTVTSAQKNPTAFYLCASSILGVGYTFGSGTRLTVV.

The V call is TRBV5-1, the J call TRBJ1-5; 7 bases fit TRBD1. Germline V gene lookup returns CDR1 SGHRS and CDR2 YFSETQ. The ends lost 1 base at V and 5 bases at J; junction bases unmatched: 6. The CDR3 runs 15 residues. The CDR3 DNA sequence: TGCGCCAGCAGCTTGAGGGGGCGAGGAGATCAGCCCCAGCATTTT. This encodes CASSLRGRGDQPQHF. Combining the CDR3 with reference TRBV5-1 and TRBJ1-5 gives the whole variable domain KAGVTQTPRYLIKTRGQQVTLSCSPISGHRSVSWYQQTPGQGLQFLFEYFSETQRNKGNFPGRFSGRQFSNSRSEMNVSTLELGDSALYLCASSLRGRGDQPQHFGDGTRLSIL.

V and J are TRBV30 and TRBJ1-4; the D is unclear. The CDR3 spans 18 residues. V lost 6 bases and J 0 bases, leaving 23 bases between the germline ends. The germline V gene has CDR1 GTSNPN and CDR2 SVGIG (reference sequence). CDR3 DNA: TGTGCCTGTCCACTCCCGGTCGCTACAGATCCAACTAATGAAAAACTGTTTTTT. The encoded protein is CACPLPVATDPTNEKLFF.

J is TRBJ2-1 and V is TRBV27, with TRBD2 matching over 11 bases. The length of the CDR3 is 14 residues. V dropped 6 bases and J dropped 7; count of bases not matched to a gene: 5. The germline V gene encodes CDR1 MNHEY and CDR2 SMNVEV (reference sequence). The CDR3 DNA sequence: TGTGCCAGCAGATCGGGACTAGCGGTGAATGAGCAGTTCTTC. Protein: CASRSGLAVNEQFF.